This T cell receptor beta chain was profiled in a study of control samples from healthy donors and cancer patients. Sequenced by immunoSEQ multiplex PCR; TCRdb stores in-frame clones only, minus some. Among roughly 100,000 clones listed, about 80% were seen once. Note on this clone: The sample carries other DNA sequences with the same CDR3.

This CDR3 has 14 residues. The V gene's germline CDR1 is SGHNT and CDR2 YYREEE (reference sequence). After removal of 0 bases from V and 3 bases from J, the junction contained 3 bases not matched to a gene. The chain joins TRBV5-4 to TRBJ2-7, with TRBD1 identical over 7 bases. Sequenced sample: blood. The sequence came from a woman in her forties or fifties in good health. The CDR3 sequence is CASSLGQGFYEQYF. The CDR3 DNA sequence: TGTGCCAGCAGCTTGGGACAGGGATTCTACGAGCAGTACTTC.